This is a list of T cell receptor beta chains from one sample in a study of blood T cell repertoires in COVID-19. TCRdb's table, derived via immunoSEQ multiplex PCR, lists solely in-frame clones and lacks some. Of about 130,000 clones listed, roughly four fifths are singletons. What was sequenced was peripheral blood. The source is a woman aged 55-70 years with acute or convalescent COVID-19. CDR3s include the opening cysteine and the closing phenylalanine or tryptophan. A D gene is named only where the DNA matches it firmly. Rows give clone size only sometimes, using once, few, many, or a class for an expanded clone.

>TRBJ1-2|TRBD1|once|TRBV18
CASSPPQTGGNYGYTF
TGTGCCAGCTCACCACCCCAGACAGGGGGAAACTATGGCTACACCTTC
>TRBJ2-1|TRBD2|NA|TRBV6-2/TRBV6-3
CASSRFLAGGSNEQFF
TGTGCCAGCAGCCGCTTCCTAGCGGGGGGGTCGAATGAGCAGTTCTTC
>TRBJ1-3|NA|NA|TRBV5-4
CASSSTASGNTIYF
TGTGCCAGCAGCTCTACCGCTTCTGGAAACACCATATATTTT
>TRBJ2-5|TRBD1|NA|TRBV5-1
CASSLRTGLLQETQYF
TGCGCCAGCAGCTTGAGGACAGGGTTATTGCAAGAGACCCAGTACTTC
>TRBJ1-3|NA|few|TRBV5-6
CASSFLSGGKANAGNTIYF
TGTGCCAGCAGCTTCTTATCCGGGGGAAAGGCTAATGCGGGAAACACCATATATTTT
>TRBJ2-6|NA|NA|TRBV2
CASSEAEAGANVLTF
TGTGCCAGCAGTGAGGCTGAAGCTGGGGCCAACGTCCTGACTTTC
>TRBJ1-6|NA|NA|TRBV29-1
CSVREEGDSPLHF
TGCAGCGTTAGGGAGGAGGGAGATTCACCCCTCCACTTT
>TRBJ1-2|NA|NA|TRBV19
CASSFYANYGYTF
TGTGCCAGTAGTTTCTATGCTAACTATGGCTACACCTTC
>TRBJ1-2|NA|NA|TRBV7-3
CASSGQSAYGYTF
TGTGCCAGCAGCGGACAGAGCGCCTATGGCTACACCTTC
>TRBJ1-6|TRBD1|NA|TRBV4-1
CASSLWDRGGGSPLHF
TGCGCCAGCAGCCTATGGGACAGGGGTGGCGGATCACCCCTCCACTTT
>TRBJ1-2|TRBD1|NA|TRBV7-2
CASSPQRTGQGNYGYTF
TGTGCCAGCAGCCCACAAAGGACGGGACAGGGGAACTATGGCTACACCTTC
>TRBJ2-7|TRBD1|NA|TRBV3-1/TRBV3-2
CASSRQGSLYEQYF
TGTGCCAGCAGCCGACAGGGGTCGCTGTACGAGCAGTACTTC
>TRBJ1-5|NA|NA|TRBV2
CASSEGRYQPQHF
TGTGCCAGCAGTGAGGGCAGATATCAGCCCCAGCATTTT
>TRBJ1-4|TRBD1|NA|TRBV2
CASKTGGAGNEKLFF
TGTGCCAGCAAGACAGGGGGCGCGGGTAATGAAAAACTGTTTTTT
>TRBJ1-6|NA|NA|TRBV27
CASSLIHLYNSPLHF
TGTGCCAGCAGTTTAATACACCTGTATAATTCACCCCTCCACTTT
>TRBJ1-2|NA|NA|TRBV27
CASSLREGNYGYTF
TGTGCCAGCAGTTTAAGGGAGGGAAACTATGGCTACACCTTC
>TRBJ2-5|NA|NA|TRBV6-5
CASRQGFETQYF
TGTGCCAGCAGGCAGGGGTTTGAGACCCAGTACTTC
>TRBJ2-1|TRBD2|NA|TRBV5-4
CASSPGTSGGLYNEQFF
TGTGCCAGCAGCCCCGGAACTAGCGGGGGCCTCTACAATGAGCAGTTCTTC
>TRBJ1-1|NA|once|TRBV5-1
CASSSGITSTEAFF
TGCGCCAGCAGCTCCGGGATCACCAGCACTGAAGCTTTCTTT
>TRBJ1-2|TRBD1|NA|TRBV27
CASSPHPSGQASNYGYTF
TGTGCCAGCAGTCCTCATCCCTCTGGACAGGCGTCGAACTATGGCTACACCTTC
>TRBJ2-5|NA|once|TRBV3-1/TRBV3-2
CASSQDRRWRGAETQYF
TGTGCCAGCAGTCAAGATCGGAGGTGGCGGGGCGCAGAGACCCAGTACTTC
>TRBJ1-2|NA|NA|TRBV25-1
CASSVQDLGYTF
TGTGCCAGCAGTGTGCAGGATTTAGGCTACACCTTC
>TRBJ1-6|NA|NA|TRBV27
CASSSRPFLVPLHF
TGTGCCAGCAGTTCCAGGCCCTTCCTCGTACCCCTCCACTTT
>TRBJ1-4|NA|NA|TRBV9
CASSGGPEKLFF
TGTGCCAGCAGCGGAGGCCCGGAAAAACTGTTTTTT
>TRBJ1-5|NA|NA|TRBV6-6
CASSRRPDQPQHF
TGTGCCAGCAGTAGGCGGCCAGATCAGCCCCAGCATTTT
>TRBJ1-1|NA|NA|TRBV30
CAWSQLTGGAFF
TGTGCCTGGAGCCAACTGACCGGCGGAGCTTTCTTT
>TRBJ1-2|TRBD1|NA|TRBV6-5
CASSRTGTFYGYTF
TGTGCCAGCAGCCGGACAGGGACCTTCTATGGCTACACCTTC
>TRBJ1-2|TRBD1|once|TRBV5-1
CASSLAGQNYGYTF
TGCGCCAGCAGCTTGGCGGGACAGAACTATGGCTACACCTTC
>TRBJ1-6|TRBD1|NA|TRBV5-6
CASSLVSDRGRNSPLHF
TGTGCCAGCAGCTTGGTATCGGACAGGGGGCGAAATTCACCCCTCCACTTT
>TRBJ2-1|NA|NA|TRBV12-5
CASGLVRGIPGGEQFF
TGTGCTAGTGGTTTGGTACGGGGTATTCCTGGCGGTGAGCAGTTCTTC
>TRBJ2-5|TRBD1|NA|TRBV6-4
CASSRDRQETQYF
TGTGCCAGCAGCCGGGACAGGCAAGAGACCCAGTACTTC
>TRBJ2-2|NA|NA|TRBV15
CATGPGLRGNTGELFF
TGTGCCACCGGTCCCGGGTTGCGCGGTAACACCGGGGAGCTGTTTTTT
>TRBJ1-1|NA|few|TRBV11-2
CASSFRQDTEAFF
TGTGCCAGCAGCTTTCGACAGGACACTGAAGCTTTCTTT
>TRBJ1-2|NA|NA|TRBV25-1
CASSWRTGRGYTF
TGTGCCAGCAGCTGGAGAACAGGCAGGGGCTACACCTTC
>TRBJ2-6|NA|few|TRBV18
CASSSLLSGANVLTF
TGTGCCAGCTCATCCCTCCTGTCTGGGGCCAACGTCCTGACTTTC
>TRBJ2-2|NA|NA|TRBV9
CASSVANRVPGELFF
TGTGCCAGCAGCGTTGCGAACAGGGTACCCGGGGAGCTGTTTTTT
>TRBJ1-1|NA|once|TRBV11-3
CASSINRDTEAFF
TGTGCCAGCAGCATCAACAGGGACACTGAAGCTTTCTTT
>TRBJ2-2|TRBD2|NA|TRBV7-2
CASSLRLAGLFGGELFF
TGTGCCAGCAGCCTTAGACTAGCGGGGTTATTTGGCGGGGAGCTGTTTTTT
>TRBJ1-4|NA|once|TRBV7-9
CASSIDRKLFF
TGTGCCAGCAGCATCGATCGGAAACTGTTTTTT
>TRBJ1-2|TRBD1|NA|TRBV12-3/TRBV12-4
CASSLLGGGGYTF
TGTGCCAGCAGTTTACTAGGGGGCGGTGGCTACACCTTC
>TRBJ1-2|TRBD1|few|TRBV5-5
CASSLGQGAHGYTF
TGTGCCAGCAGCCTGGGACAGGGGGCCCATGGCTACACCTTC
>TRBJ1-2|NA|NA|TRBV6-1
CASSEGSIANYGYTF
TGTGCCAGCAGTGAAGGGTCTATAGCTAACTATGGCTACACCTTC
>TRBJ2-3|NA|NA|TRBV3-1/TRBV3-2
CASSRRGGHTQYF
TGTGCCAGCAGCCGCCGCGGCGGGCATACGCAGTATTTT
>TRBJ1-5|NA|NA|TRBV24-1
CATQQASSQPQHF
TGTGCCACCCAACAGGCGTCCAGTCAGCCCCAGCATTTT
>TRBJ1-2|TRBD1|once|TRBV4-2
CASSQDVVPPVGQGGSYGYTF
TGTGCCAGCAGCCAAGATGTGGTACCGCCCGTCGGACAGGGAGGGAGCTATGGCTACACCTTC
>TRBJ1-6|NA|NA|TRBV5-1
CASSLDTNDSPLHF
TGCGCCAGCAGCTTGGATACAAACGATTCACCCCTCCACTTT